These T cell receptor beta chains were read from a single sample in a study of T cell responses to AZD1222 COVID-19 vaccine. The table came from immunoSEQ multiplex PCR; TCRdb's copy has only in-frame clones and leaves some out. The table records tens of thousands of clones, around 82% of them present only once. Sample: peripheral blood, taken 28 days after the second AZD1222 dose. The source of these receptors is an adult who received the AZD1222 COVID-19 vaccine. CDR3s include the opening cysteine and the closing phenylalanine or tryptophan.

>16|TRBJ2-2|TRBV7-3
CASSLPTSGDTGELFF
>13|TRBJ1-6|TRBV11-2
CASSLEGNSPLHF
>14|TRBJ2-5|TRBV7-9
CASSRQGRVETQYF
>12|TRBJ2-1|TRBV28
CASSLDNNEQFF
>14|TRBJ1-5|TRBV7-2
CASSFGQGRQPQHF
>14|TRBJ2-1|TRBV10-1
CASSESGRWNEQFF
>14|TRBJ2-7|TRBV5-5
CASSFMPSSYEQYF
>15|TRBJ1-5|TRBV10-3
CAISDGTGHNQPQHF
>14|TRBJ2-7|TRBV7-9
CASRPTTGRHEQYF
>12|TRBJ1-3|TRBV6-5
CASSTTGNTIYF
>16|TRBJ1-3|TRBV5-1
CASSLGWGSSGNTIYF
>15|TRBJ2-5|TRBV5-6
CASSLPGAGVETQYF
>15|TRBJ2-3|TRBV18
CASSPTGASTDTQYF
>15|TRBJ2-7|TRBV7-2
CASSPGPGGSYEQYF
>13|TRBJ2-3|TRBV18
CASSLLTVDTQYF
>15|TRBJ2-1|TRBV15
CATSRGPGTGNEQFF